This T cell receptor (beta chain) stems from a study of cytomegalovirus exposure and HLA in healthy donors. The study, taken as a whole, reports: In most subjects, TCR beta sequences reportedly gave accurate predictions of HLA-A and HLA-B alleles. The study put 150 to 200 TCR beta chains on its list as cytomegalovirus-associated. In an earlier analysis, productive rearrangement rates for most beta V segments clustered near 87% or 30%.

The primer mix had 60 Vbeta and 13 Jbeta primers. Original data processing: The count from a later analysis was tens of millions of unique TCR beta chains, about 10 million of them shared. Clones were read by immunoSEQ multiplex PCR, and TCRdb kept only the in-frame ones, dropping some. The V and J calls and clone size were taken over from that table, and D and trimming were inferred from the DNA. Of approximately 130,000 clones detected, approximately 85% appear once; the ten largest clones hold roughly 6.7%. With regard to this clone: Its target is unknown.

Input material: PBMCs. The sequence derives from a woman in her thirties in good health and CMV-seropositive.

For the CDR3, the DNA is TGTGCCAGCAGCTTAGCCAGCGGCAACACCGGGGAGCTGTTTTTT. Its translation is CASSLASGNTGELFF. The gene calls are TRBV11-3 and TRBJ2-2, with a tentative D call TRBD2 (5 bases). The CDR3 contains 15 residues. Germline CDR1 and CDR2: SGHNT and YENEEA. The ends were cut back, 1 base at V and 2 bases at J, with 8 bases in the middle.